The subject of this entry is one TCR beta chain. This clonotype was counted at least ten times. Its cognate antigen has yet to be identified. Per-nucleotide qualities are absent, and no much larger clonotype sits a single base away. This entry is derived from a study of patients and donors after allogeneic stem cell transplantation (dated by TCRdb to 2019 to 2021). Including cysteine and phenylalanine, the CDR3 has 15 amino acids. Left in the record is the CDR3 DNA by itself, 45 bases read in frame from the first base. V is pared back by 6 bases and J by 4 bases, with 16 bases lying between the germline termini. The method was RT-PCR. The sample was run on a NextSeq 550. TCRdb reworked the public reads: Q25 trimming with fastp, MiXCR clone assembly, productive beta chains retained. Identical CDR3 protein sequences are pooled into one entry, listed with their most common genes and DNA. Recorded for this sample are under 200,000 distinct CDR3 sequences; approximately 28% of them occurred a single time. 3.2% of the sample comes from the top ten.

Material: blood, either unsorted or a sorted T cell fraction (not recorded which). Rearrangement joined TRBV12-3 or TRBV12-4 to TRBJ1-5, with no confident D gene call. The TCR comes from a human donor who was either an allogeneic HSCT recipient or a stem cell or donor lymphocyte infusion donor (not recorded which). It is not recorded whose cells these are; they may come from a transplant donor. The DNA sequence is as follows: TGTGCCAGCAGGGTCGCGGGTGGGCGGAATCAGCCCCAGCATTTT. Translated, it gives CASRVAGGRNQPQHF.